The entry below gives a single TCR beta chain sequence along with its context. Assay used: immunoSEQ multiplex PCR; TCRdb lists only in-frame clones, some missing. The repertoire holds over 45,000 clones, with roughly 84% as singletons. From germline, CDR1 is SGHRS and CDR2 YFSETQ. This CDR3 contains 15 residues. V shed 3 bases and J 5 bases; nucleotides not matched to a gene: 2. Time point here: pretreatment peripheral blood. The data were taken from a study of PD-L1 blockade in urothelial cancer. The chain is built from TRBV5-1 and TRBJ2-2; TRBD1 aligns across 12 bases. This receptor was taken from a man in his 60s with urothelial cancer. The material was PBMCs, obtained around atezolizumab (anti-PD-L1) treatment. The CDR3 protein is CASSWDRGRTGELFF. In DNA, the CDR3 is TGCGCCAGCAGCTGGGACAGGGGGCGGACCGGGGAGCTGTTTTTT.